This T cell receptor beta chain comes out of a study of cytomegalovirus exposure and HLA in healthy donors. Study-level background: An analysis done earlier identified roughly 120 million unique TCR beta sequences from approximately 180 million T cells. General study points: Data from an earlier analysis indicated that most TCR beta V segments were productive either about 87% or about 30% of the time. Later on, an analysis found that several of the most significant clusters appeared to be linked to common viral pathogens, which included parvovirus B19.

This clone was counted a single time. The antigen is undetermined. The same CDR3 is also encoded by other DNA sequences in this sample. The donors gave bone marrow, and they were healthy. This CDR3 comprises 15 residues. V lost 3 bases, J lost 5 bases, and 14 bases lay in between. The V gene's germline CDR1 is LNHDA and CDR2 SQIVND (reference sequence). The PCR made use of 60 Vbeta and 13 Jbeta primers. Profiled with immunoSEQ multiplex PCR; TCRdb holds only in-frame clones, not every one. The table lists about 160,000 clones, 70% to 85% of them singletons. The specimen sequenced was PBMCs. The clonotype was recovered from a man aged 25-40 years in good health and CMV-seropositive. The chain recombines TRBV19 with TRBJ2-1; D call uncertain. The CDR3 sequence: CASSIGAILNNEQFF. The CDR3 DNA reads as TGTGCCAGTAGTATTGGAGCCATCCTTAACAATGAGCAGTTCTTC.